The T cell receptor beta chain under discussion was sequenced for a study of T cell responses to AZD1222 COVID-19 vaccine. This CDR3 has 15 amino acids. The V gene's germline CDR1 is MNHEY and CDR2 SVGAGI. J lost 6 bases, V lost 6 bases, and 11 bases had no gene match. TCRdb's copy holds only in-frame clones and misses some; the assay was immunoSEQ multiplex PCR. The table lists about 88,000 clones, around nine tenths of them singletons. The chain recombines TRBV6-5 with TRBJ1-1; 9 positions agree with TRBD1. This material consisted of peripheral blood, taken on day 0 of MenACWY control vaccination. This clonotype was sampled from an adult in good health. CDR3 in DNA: TGTGCCAGCAGGACTCGGACAGGGGAAGGGGCTGAAGCTTTCTTT. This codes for CASRTRTGEGAEAFF.